Listed below are T cell receptor beta chains from one sample, sequenced in a study of shared clonotypes between healthy human individuals. Generated by immunoSEQ multiplex PCR, the TCRdb table keeps only in-frame clones and is missing some. The sample yields about 2.4 million clones, around 90% seen once. Sequenced: naive CD4+ T cells sorted from blood. These receptors were taken from a man aged 18 to 29 in good health. CDR3s include the opening cysteine and the closing phenylalanine or tryptophan. Fields, in order: V gene, J gene, clone size, CDR3 length, D gene, CDR3 DNA, CDR3 protein. D genes are given only for firm matches. The size of a clone is reported for some rows only, either as once, few or many, or as a class for expanded clones.

TRBV2	TRBJ1-3	NA	12	NA	TGTGCCAGCAGTTCGGCCGGAAACACCATATATTTT	CASSSAGNTIYF
TRBV27	TRBJ1-3	NA	13	NA	TGTGCCAGCAGTTTCAGGGCTGGAAACACCATATATTTT	CASSFRAGNTIYF
TRBV6-5	TRBJ1-1	few	13	NA	TGTGCCAGCAGTTACAGAATGAACACTGAAGCTTTCTTT	CASSYRMNTEAFF
TRBV6-4	TRBJ2-1	NA	16	NA	TGTGCCAGCAGCCCCCGGGCAGCGAGCTCCTACAATGAGCAGTTCTTC	CASSPRAASSYNEQFF
TRBV5-5	TRBJ1-2	NA	11	NA	TGTGCCAGCAGCCGCTGGGGAGGCTACACCTTC	CASSRWGGYTF
TRBV28	TRBJ2-7	NA	12	NA	TGTGCCAGCAGTGTACGACAGAACGAGCAGTACTTC	CASSVRQNEQYF
TRBV18	TRBJ2-5	NA	12	NA	TGTGCCAGCTCGCCGGAGGGGGAGACCCAGTACTTC	CASSPEGETQYF
TRBV4-2	TRBJ2-2	once	16	TRBD2	TGTGCCAGCAGCCAAGTCCCTAGCGGAAACACCGGGGAGCTGTTTTTT	CASSQVPSGNTGELFF
TRBV5-1	TRBJ2-7	NA	13	TRBD2	TGCGCCAGCAGGGGCGGGAGAGGTGACGAGCAGTACTTC	CASRGGRGDEQYF
TRBV14	TRBJ1-1	NA	14	NA	TGTGCCAGCAGCCAAGGTGTCAGGGGTACTGAAGCTTTCTTT	CASSQGVRGTEAFF
TRBV7-3	TRBJ1-5	NA	15	NA	TGTGCCAGCAGCTTATGGGGGGCCTCCAATCAGCCCCAGCATTTT	CASSLWGASNQPQHF
TRBV10-2	TRBJ2-2	NA	19	TRBD1	TGCGCCAGCAGTTCAGAACCGACAGGGGTGGTACAGAACACCGGGGAGCTGTTTTTT	CASSSEPTGVVQNTGELFF
TRBV25-1	TRBJ2-3	NA	14	TRBD2	TGTGCCAGCAGTGAAACCGGGGGGAGAGATACGCAGTATTTT	CASSETGGRDTQYF
TRBV5-4	TRBJ1-2	once	14	NA	TGTGCCAGCAGCTTGGATGGGGCAGGGGCTGGCTACACCTTC	CASSLDGAGAGYTF
TRBV5-1	TRBJ2-3	once	17	NA	TGCGCCAGCAGCGACTATTCCGGGGGGCAACGCACAGATACGCAGTATTTT	CASSDYSGGQRTDTQYF
TRBV11-2	TRBJ2-7	NA	16	NA	TGTGCCAGCAGCTTAGTGTATACACAGTACCCCTACGAGCAGTACTTC	CASSLVYTQYPYEQYF
TRBV5-1	TRBJ2-2	NA	16	TRBD2	TGCGCCAGCAGCCCCCTCCTGGGGGAGGGAACCGGGGAGCTGTTTTTT	CASSPLLGEGTGELFF
TRBV27	TRBJ1-5	once	14	NA	TGTGCCAGCAGTTTTCAGGGGTTAAATCAGCCCCAGCATTTT	CASSFQGLNQPQHF